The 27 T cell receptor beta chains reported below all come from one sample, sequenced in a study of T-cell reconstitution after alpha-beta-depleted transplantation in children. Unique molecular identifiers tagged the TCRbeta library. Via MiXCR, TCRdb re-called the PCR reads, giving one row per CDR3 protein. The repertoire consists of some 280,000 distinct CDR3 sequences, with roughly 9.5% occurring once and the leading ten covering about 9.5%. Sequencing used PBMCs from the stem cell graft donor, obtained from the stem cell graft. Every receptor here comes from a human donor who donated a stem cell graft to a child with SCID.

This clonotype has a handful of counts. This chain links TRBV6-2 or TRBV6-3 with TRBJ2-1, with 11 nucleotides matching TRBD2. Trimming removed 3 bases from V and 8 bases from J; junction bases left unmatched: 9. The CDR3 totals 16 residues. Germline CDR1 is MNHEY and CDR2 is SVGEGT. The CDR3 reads CASSYERLAGGDEQFF. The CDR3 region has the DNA TGTGCCAGCAGTTATGAGCGGCTAGCGGGGGGCGATGAGCAGTTCTTC.

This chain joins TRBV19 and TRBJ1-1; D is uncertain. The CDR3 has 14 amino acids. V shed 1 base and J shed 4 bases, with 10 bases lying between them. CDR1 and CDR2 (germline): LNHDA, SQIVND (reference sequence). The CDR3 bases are TGTGCCAGTAGTATAGGCACGGGCCTCACTGAAGCTTTCTTT. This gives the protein CASSIGTGLTEAFF.

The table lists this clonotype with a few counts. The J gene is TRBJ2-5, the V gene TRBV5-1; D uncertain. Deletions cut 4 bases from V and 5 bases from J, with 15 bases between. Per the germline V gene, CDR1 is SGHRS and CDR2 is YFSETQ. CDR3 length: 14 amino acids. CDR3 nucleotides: TGCGCCAGCAGCGGAACGGTACCCCCCGAGACCCAGTACTTC. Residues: CASSGTVPPETQYF.

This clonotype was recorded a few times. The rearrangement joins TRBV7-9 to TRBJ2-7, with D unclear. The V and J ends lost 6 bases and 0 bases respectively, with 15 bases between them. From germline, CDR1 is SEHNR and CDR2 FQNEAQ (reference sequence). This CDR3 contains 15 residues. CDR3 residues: CASSPSGISSYEQYF. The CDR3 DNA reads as TGTGCCAGCAGTCCCTCCGGCATTAGCTCCTACGAGCAGTACTTC.

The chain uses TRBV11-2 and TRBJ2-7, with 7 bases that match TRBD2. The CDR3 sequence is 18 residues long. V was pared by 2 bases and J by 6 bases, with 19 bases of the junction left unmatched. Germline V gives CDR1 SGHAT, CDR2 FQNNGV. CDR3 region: CASSLNPVPGPSGGEQYF. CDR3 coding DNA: TGTGCCAGCAGCTTAAACCCGGTTCCCGGGCCTTCGGGAGGCGAGCAGTACTTC.

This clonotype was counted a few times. The CDR3 region is CASSDRGGRVTGELFF. CDR3 nucleotides: TGTGCCAGCAGTGACCGGGGTGGGAGGGTCACCGGGGAGCTGTTTTTT. The chain joins TRBV12-3 or TRBV12-4 to TRBJ2-2; 7 bases align to TRBD2. V trimming: 5 bases; J trimming: 4 bases; junction bases outside the gene matches: 10. The CDR3 runs 16 residues.

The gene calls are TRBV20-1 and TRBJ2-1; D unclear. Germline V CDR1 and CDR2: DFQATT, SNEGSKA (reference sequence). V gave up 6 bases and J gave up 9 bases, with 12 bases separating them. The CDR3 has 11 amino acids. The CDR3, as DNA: TGCAGTGCCAACGATTATCCTGAGCAGTTCTTC. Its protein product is CSANDYPEQFF.

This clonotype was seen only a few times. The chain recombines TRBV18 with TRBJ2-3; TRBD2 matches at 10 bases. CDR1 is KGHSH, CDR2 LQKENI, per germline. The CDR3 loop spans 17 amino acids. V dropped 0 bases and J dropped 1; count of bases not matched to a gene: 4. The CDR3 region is CASSPPELAGGTDTQYF. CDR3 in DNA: TGTGCCAGCTCACCACCGGAGCTAGCGGGGGGCACAGATACGCAGTATTTT.

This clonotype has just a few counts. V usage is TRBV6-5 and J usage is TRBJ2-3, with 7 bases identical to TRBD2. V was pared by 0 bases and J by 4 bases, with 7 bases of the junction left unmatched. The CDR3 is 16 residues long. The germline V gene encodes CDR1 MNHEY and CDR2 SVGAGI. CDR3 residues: CASSYSSSGVADTQYF. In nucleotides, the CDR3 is TGTGCCAGCAGTTACTCGTCCAGCGGGGTAGCAGATACGCAGTATTTT.

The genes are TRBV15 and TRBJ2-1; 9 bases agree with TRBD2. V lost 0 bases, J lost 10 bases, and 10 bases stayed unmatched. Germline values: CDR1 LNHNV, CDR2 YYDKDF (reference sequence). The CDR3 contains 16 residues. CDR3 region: CATSRDPQGLAEEQFF. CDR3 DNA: TGTGCCACCAGCAGAGATCCCCAGGGACTAGCAGAGGAGCAGTTCTTC.

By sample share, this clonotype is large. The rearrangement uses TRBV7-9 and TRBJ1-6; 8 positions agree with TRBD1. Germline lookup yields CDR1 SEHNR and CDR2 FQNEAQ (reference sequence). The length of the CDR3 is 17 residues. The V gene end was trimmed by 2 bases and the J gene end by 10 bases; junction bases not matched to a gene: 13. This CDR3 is CASSLQDWQGASSPLHF. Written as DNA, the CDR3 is TGTGCCAGCAGCTTACAGGACTGGCAGGGGGCTTCATCACCCCTCCACTTT.

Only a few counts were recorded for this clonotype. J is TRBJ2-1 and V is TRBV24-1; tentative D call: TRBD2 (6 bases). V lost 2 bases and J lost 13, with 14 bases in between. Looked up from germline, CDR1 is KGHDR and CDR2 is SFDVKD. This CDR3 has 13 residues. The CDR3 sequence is CATSDSAGPVQFF. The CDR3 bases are TGTGCCACCAGTGATTCTGCGGGACCGGTACAGTTCTTC.

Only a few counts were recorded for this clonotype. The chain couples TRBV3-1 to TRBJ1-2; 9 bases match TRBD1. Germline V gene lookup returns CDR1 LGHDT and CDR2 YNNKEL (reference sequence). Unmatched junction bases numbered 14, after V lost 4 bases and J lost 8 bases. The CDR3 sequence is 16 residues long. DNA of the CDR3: TGTGCCAGCAGCCCAACTCAGAAACAGGGGGCGAGGGGCTACACCTTC. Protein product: CASSPTQKQGARGYTF.

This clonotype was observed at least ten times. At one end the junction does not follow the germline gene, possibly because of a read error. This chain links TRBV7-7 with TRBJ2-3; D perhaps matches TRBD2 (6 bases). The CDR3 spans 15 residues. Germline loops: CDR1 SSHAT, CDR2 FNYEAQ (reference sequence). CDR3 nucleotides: TGTGCTAGCAGCTTACTGGGGACTAGCACAGATACGCAGTATTTT. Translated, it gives CASSLLGTSTDTQYF.

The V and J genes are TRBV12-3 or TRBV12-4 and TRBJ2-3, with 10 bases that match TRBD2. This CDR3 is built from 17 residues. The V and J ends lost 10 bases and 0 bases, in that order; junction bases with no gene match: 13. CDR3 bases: TGTGCCATAGCGGGGACTAGCGAGATATCTAGCACAGATACGCAGTATTTT. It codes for CAIAGTSEISSTDTQYF.

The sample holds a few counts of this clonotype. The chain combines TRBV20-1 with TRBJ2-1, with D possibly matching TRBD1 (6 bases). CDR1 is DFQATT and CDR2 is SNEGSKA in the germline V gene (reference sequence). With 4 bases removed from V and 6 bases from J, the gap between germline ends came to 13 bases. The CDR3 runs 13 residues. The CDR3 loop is CSAIQGSSNEQFF. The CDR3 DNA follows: TGCAGTGCTATACAGGGTTCTTCCAATGAGCAGTTCTTC.

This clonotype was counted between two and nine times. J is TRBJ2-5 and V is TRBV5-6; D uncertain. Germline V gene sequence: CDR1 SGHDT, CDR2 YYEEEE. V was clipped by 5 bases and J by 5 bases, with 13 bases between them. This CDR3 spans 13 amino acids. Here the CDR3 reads CASSWLEGETQYF. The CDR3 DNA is TGTGCCAGCAGTTGGCTGGAAGGGGAGACCCAGTACTTC.

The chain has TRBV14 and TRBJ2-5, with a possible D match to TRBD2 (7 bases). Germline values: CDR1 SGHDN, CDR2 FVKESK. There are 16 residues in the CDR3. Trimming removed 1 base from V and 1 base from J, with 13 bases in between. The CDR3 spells CASSQVNGGLQETQYF. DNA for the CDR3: TGTGCCAGCAGCCAAGTGAACGGGGGGCTCCAAGAGACCCAGTACTTC.

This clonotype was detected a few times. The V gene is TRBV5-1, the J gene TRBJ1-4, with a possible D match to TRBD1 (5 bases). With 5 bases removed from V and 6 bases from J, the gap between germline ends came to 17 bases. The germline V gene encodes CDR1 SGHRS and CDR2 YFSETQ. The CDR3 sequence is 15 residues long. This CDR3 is CASRDEQGPHEKLFF. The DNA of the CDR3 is TGCGCCAGCAGGGATGAGCAGGGTCCGCATGAAAAACTGTTTTTT.

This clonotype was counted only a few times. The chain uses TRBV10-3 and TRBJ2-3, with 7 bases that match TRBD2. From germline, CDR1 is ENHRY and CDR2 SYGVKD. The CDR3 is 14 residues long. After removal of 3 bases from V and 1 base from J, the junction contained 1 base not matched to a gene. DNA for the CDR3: TGTGCCATCAGTGACGCGGGGGGCACAGATACGCAGTATTTT. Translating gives CAISDAGGTDTQYF.

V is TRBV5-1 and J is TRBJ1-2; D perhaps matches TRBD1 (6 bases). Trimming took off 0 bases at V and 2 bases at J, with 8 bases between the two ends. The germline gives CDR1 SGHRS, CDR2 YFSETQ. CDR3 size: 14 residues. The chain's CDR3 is CASSLEGQNYGYTF. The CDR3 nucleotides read TGCGCCAGCAGCTTGGAAGGACAGAACTATGGCTACACCTTC.

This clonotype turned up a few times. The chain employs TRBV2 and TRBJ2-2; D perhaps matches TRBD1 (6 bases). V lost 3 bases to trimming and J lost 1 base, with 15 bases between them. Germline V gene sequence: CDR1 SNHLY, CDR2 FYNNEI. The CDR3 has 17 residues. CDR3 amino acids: CASSDGGADRNTGELFF. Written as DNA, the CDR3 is TGTGCCAGCAGTGATGGAGGAGCGGACAGGAACACCGGGGAGCTGTTTTTT. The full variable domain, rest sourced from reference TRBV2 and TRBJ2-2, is EPEVTQTPSHQVTQMGQEVILRCVPISNHLYFYWYRQILGQKVEFLVSFYNNEISEKSEIFDDQFSVERPDGSNFTLKIRSTKLEDSAMYFCASSDGGADRNTGELFFGEGSRLTVL.

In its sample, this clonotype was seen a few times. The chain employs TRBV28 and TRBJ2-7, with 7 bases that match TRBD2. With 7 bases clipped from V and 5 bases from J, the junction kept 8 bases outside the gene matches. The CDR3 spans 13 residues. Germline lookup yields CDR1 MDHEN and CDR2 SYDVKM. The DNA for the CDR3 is TGTGCCAGCATCCACGGGGGGTTTGACGAGCAGTACTTC. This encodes CASIHGGFDEQYF.

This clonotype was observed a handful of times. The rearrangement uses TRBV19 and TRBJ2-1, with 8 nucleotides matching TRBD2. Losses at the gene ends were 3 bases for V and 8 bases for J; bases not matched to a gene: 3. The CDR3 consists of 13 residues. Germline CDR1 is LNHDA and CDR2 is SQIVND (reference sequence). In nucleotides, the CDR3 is TGTGCCAGTAGTATCTCGACTAGCGATGAGCAGTTCTTC. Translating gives CASSISTSDEQFF. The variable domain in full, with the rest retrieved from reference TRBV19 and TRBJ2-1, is DGGITQSPKYLFRKEGQNVTLSCEQNLNHDAMYWYRQDPGQGLRLIYYSQIVNDFQKGDIAEGYSVSREKKESFPLTVTSAQKNPTAFYLCASSISTSDEQFFGPGTRLTVL.

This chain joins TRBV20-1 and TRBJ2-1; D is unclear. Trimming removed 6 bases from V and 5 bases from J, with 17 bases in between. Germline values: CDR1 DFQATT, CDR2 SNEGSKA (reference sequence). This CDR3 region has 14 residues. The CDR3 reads CSANPVLTHNEQFF. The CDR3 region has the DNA TGCAGTGCAAATCCGGTACTAACCCACAATGAGCAGTTCTTC.

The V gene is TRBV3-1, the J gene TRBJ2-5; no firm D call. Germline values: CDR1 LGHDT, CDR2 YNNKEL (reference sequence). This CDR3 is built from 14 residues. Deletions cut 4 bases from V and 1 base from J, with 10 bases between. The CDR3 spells CASSPPSLQETQYF. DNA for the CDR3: TGTGCCAGCAGCCCCCCCTCCCTCCAAGAGACCCAGTACTTC.

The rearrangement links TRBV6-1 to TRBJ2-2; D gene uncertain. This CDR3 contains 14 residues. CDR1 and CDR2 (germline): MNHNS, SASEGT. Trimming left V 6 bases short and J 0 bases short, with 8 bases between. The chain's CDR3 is CASRANTNTGELFF. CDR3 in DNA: TGTGCCAGCAGGGCTAACACGAACACCGGGGAGCTGTTTTTT.